A selection of T cell receptor beta chains follows, all from one sample in a study of CD8 T cells in ankylosing spondylitis. TCRdb fed the 5' RACE reads into MiXCR, producing one record per CDR3 protein. The sample has approximately 210,000 distinct CDR3 sequences; roughly 13% are singletons. Sequenced: blood, either unsorted or a sorted T cell fraction (not recorded which). Receptors originate from a male donor with ankylosing spondylitis or in good health (not recorded which). CDR3s include the opening cysteine and the closing phenylalanine or tryptophan. Each record gives: V gene, J gene, clone size, D gene, CDR3 DNA, CDR3 protein. A D gene is named only where the DNA matches it firmly. Size is omitted from some rows. Given values are once, few, many or a class for expanded clones.

TRBV12-3/TRBV12-4	TRBJ1-4	many	.	TGTGCCAGCAGCGACAACGGGGGAGAAAAACTGTTTTTT	CASSDNGGEKLFF
TRBV20-1	TRBJ2-7	few	.	TGCAGTGCTACTCGGACCCGCACCTCCTACGAGCAGTACTTC	CSATRTRTSYEQYF
TRBV25-1	TRBJ1-2	.	.	TGTGCCAGCAGTGAATCGGAAGGGGGTCACTATGGCTACACCTTC	CASSESEGGHYGYTF
TRBV5-6	TRBJ2-7	.	TRBD2	TGTGCCAGCAGCTTGAGCCCGGGACTAGGAAGCTCCTACGAGCAGTACTTC	CASSLSPGLGSSYEQYF
TRBV6-1	TRBJ2-7	.	TRBD2	TGTGCCAGCAGTGAACCAGCGGGGGGGCTTATCTCCTACGAGCAGTACTTC	CASSEPAGGLISYEQYF
TRBV10-3	TRBJ2-4	many	.	TGTGCCATCAGTGAGAGGAGTAGCGGAGCCAAAAACATTCAGTACTTC	CAISERSSGAKNIQYF
TRBV6-5	TRBJ2-3	.	TRBD2	TGTGCCAGCACCTTACTAGCGGGGGAAGATACGCAGTATTTT	CASTLLAGEDTQYF
TRBV10-1	TRBJ2-7	many	TRBD1	TGCGCCAGCAGTGACCACTCAAGTCAGGGGGACGAGCAGTACTTC	CASSDHSSQGDEQYF
TRBV10-3	TRBJ2-1	few	TRBD2	TGTGCCATCAGTGGGACTAGCGGGAGTAATGAGCAGTTCTTC	CAISGTSGSNEQFF
TRBV3-1	TRBJ1-5	many	.	TGTGCCAGCAGCCAAGCAGGCCAGCCCCAGCATTTT	CASSQAGQPQHF
TRBV7-2	TRBJ1-1	many	.	TGTGCCAGCAGCTACCCCAGGATTCTGAACACTGAAGCTTTCTTT	CASSYPRILNTEAFF
TRBV5-1	TRBJ1-1	.	TRBD1	TGCGCCAGCAGCCTTGACAGGGGGCTGGACACTGAAGCTTTCTTT	CASSLDRGLDTEAFF
TRBV5-1	TRBJ2-5	few	TRBD2	TGCGCCAGCAGCTGGGGCTGGGAGGGTGTCGCAGAGACCCAGTACTTC	CASSWGWEGVAETQYF
TRBV21-1	TRBJ1-6	.	.	TGTGCCAGCAGCAGCGGGACTAATAATTCACCCCTCCACTTT	CASSSGTNNSPLHF
TRBV6-6	TRBJ2-1	.	TRBD2	TGTGCCACTGGGACTAGCGGGGACAATGAGCAGTTCTTC	CATGTSGDNEQFF
TRBV5-4	TRBJ2-7	few	.	TGTGCCAGCAGCCCCAAGGCAGGGGGGGTGGAGCAGTACTTC	CASSPKAGGVEQYF
TRBV4-2	TRBJ2-5	.	.	TGTGCCAGCAGCCAAGGGGCCTCGTTGTATGTGGCCCAGTACTTC	CASSQGASLYVAQYF
TRBV6-5	TRBJ2-1	.	.	TGTGCCAGCAGTCACTCCCAGTACCATTCCTACAATGAGCAGTTCTTC	CASSHSQYHSYNEQFF
TRBV5-6	TRBJ2-3	many	.	TGTGCCAGCAGCTATCCCTCGGATACGCAGTATTTT	CASSYPSDTQYF
TRBV7-9	TRBJ1-1	many	TRBD1	TGTGCCAGCAGCGGCGGACAGGGGAAGTACACTGAAGCTTTCTTT	CASSGGQGKYTEAFF
TRBV2	TRBJ2-7	few	TRBD1	TGTGCCAGCAGCACCGGGACAGGGACCTACGAGCAGTACTTC	CASSTGTGTYEQYF
TRBV20-1	TRBJ2-7	.	TRBD2	TGCAGTGCTAGTGAGCGGGAGCCCTACGAGCAGTACTTC	CSASEREPYEQYF
TRBV7-9	TRBJ1-1	many	TRBD1	TGTGCCAGCAACGGACAGGGGGAAATTGAAGCTTTCTTT	CASNGQGEIEAFF
TRBV27	TRBJ2-1	.	.	TGTGCCAGCACCCGGGGTGGGCTCCATGAGCAGTTCTTC	CASTRGGLHEQFF
TRBV6-2/TRBV6-3	TRBJ2-2	many	.	TGTGCCAGCACCATTAACACCGGGGAGCTGTTTTTT	CASTINTGELFF
TRBV27	TRBJ2-2	.	.	TGTGCCAGCACCCAAATACAGGGTCCCGGGGAGCTGTTTTTT	CASTQIQGPGELFF
TRBV6-2/TRBV6-3	TRBJ2-7	.	.	TGTGCCAGCACCTCTCCGACGTTTCCCTACGAGCAGTACTTC	CASTSPTFPYEQYF
TRBV2	TRBJ1-1	.	.	TGTGCCAGCAGTGAAGTGTGGGATATGAACACTGAAGCTTTCTTT	CASSEVWDMNTEAFF
TRBV7-9	TRBJ2-7	few	.	TGTGCCAGCAGCTTAGGTGGGAGCCAGAGCTCCTACGAGCAGTACTTC	CASSLGGSQSSYEQYF
TRBV7-8	TRBJ2-5	few	TRBD2	TGTGCCAGCAGCTTAGCGTCGCTAGCGGGAGGGCCTTTTCGAGAGACCCAGTACTTC	CASSLASLAGGPFRETQYF
TRBV20-1	TRBJ1-2	few	.	TGCAGTGCTAGATATCGGACAAACCTGAACTATGGCTACACCTTC	CSARYRTNLNYGYTF
TRBV20-1	TRBJ2-7	.	TRBD2	TGCAGTGCTCGGACCGGGACTAGCGGGTACGAGCAGTACTTC	CSARTGTSGYEQYF
TRBV5-1	TRBJ2-7	many	TRBD2	TGCGCCAGCAGCTTTGGTCTAGCGGGAGAGTACGAGCAGTACTTC	CASSFGLAGEYEQYF
TRBV12-3/TRBV12-4	TRBJ2-7	many	.	TGTGCCAGCACCTTTCTACTAGGGTACGAGCAGTACTTC	CASTFLLGYEQYF
TRBV5-1	TRBJ2-1	few	.	TGCGCCAGCAGCTTTTCGGGCCCGGGCACCTACAATGAGCAGTTCTTC	CASSFSGPGTYNEQFF
TRBV11-2	TRBJ2-1	.	TRBD1	TGTGCCAGCAGCGCCGACAGGGGGATGCACAATGAGCAGTTCTTC	CASSADRGMHNEQFF
TRBV19	TRBJ2-2	.	TRBD1	TGTGCCAGTAGTATGGGACAGGGGGAGCTGTTTTTT	CASSMGQGELFF
TRBV19	TRBJ2-7	.	TRBD1	TGTGCCAGTAGTCCCCGGGACAGGGGGCCCGACGAGCAGTACTTC	CASSPRDRGPDEQYF
TRBV7-9	TRBJ2-3	many	.	TGTGCCAGCAGCTTAGTGTCCGGTAGCACAGATACGCAGTATTTT	CASSLVSGSTDTQYF
TRBV2	TRBJ2-5	few	.	TGTGCCAGTTGGGGGAGGTCACAAGAGACCCAGTACTTC	CASWGRSQETQYF
TRBV12-5	TRBJ2-3	.	TRBD1	TGTGCTAGTGGGATAGACAGGGCCTACACAGATACGCAGTATTTT	CASGIDRAYTDTQYF
TRBV5-1	TRBJ2-7	many	TRBD1	TGCGCCAGCAGCTCGCCTGACAGGGGCATGTACGAGCAGTACTTC	CASSSPDRGMYEQYF
TRBV3-1	TRBJ2-1	.	TRBD2	TGTGCCAGCAGCCTCCTCCTTTATAGCGGGGGGTACAATGAGCAGTTCTTC	CASSLLLYSGGYNEQFF
TRBV7-2	TRBJ2-5	.	.	TGTGCCAGCAGCTTACCCCCCGAAGAGACCCAGTACTTC	CASSLPPEETQYF
TRBV5-1	TRBJ1-5	.	.	TGCGCCAGCAGTCCGGGGTCAGACAATCAGCCCCAGCATTTT	CASSPGSDNQPQHF
TRBV12-3/TRBV12-4	TRBJ1-4	many	.	TGTGCCAGCAGTTTAAGCAGGCCGAACGGGCGGCTGTTTTTT	CASSLSRPNGRLFF
TRBV25-1	TRBJ1-1	.	.	TGTGCCAGCAGTGGACGAGGGGCCACTGAAGCTTTCTTT	CASSGRGATEAFF
TRBV4-1	TRBJ2-2	.	.	TGCGCCAGCAGCCAGGCTCGGAACACCGGGGAGCTGTTTTTT	CASSQARNTGELFF
TRBV5-6	TRBJ1-1	few	.	TGTGCCAGCAGCTTTACGGGATTGAACACTGAAGCTTTCTTT	CASSFTGLNTEAFF
TRBV27	TRBJ1-5	.	.	TGTGCCAGCAGTTTCCTGGGGACCAATCAGCCCCAGCATTTT	CASSFLGTNQPQHF
TRBV7-2	TRBJ2-7	.	TRBD1	TGTGCCAGCAGCCCCCACGGGACAGTTTCCTACGAGCAGTACTTC	CASSPHGTVSYEQYF
TRBV7-9	TRBJ2-7	.	TRBD1	TGTGCCAGCAGCTTATCCCAGGGGGCGCAAACCGAGCAGTACTTC	CASSLSQGAQTEQYF
TRBV20-1	TRBJ2-2	few	TRBD2	TGCAGTGCTAGAATACGGGAGGCCGGGGAGCTGTTTTTT	CSARIREAGELFF
TRBV7-9	TRBJ2-7	.	.	TGTGCCAGCAGCTTTTGGGAGAGGCCCTACGAGCAGTACTTC	CASSFWERPYEQYF
TRBV5-1	TRBJ2-1	few	.	TGCGCCAGCAGCTTGGCCGGGCAGGGGCGGGACAATGAGCAGTTCTTC	CASSLAGQGRDNEQFF
TRBV5-5	TRBJ2-1	many	.	TGTGCCAGCAGCTTGCAGGGAAGCTCCTACAATGAGCAGTTCTTC	CASSLQGSSYNEQFF
TRBV3-1	TRBJ2-7	.	.	TGTGCCAGCAGTCCAAGCGGCTCTTCCTGGGAGCAGTACTTC	CASSPSGSSWEQYF
TRBV3-1	TRBJ2-1	few	.	TGTGCCGCTACGGGGGTAAGCCCCTTTGAGCAGTTCTTC	CAATGVSPFEQFF
TRBV2	TRBJ2-5	few	TRBD2	TGTGCCAGCAGTGGTCTTCTAGCGGGAAGGGGGGAGACCCAGTACTTC	CASSGLLAGRGETQYF
TRBV27	TRBJ2-7	few	TRBD2	TGTGCCAGCGGAGCGGGAGCCCACGAGCAGTACTTC	CASGAGAHEQYF